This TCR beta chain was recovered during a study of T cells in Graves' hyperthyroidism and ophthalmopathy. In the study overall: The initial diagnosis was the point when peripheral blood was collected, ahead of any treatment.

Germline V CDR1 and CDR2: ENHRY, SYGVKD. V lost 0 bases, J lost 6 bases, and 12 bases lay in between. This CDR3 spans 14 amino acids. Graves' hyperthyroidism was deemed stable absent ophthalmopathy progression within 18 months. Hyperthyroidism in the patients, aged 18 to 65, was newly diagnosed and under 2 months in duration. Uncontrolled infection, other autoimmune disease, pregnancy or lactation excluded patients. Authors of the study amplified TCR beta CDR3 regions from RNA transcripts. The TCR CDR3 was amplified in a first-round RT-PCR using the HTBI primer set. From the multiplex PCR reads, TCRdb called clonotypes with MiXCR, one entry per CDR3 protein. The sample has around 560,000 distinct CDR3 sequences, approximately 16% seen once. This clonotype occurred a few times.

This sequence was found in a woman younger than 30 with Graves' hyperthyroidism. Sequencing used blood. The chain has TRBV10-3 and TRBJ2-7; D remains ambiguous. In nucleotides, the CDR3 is TGTGCCATCAGTGAGTCCCACCCCGTAGTCGAGCAGTACTTC. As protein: CAISESHPVVEQYF.